This T cell receptor (beta chain) was found in a study of blood T cell repertoires in COVID-19. The CDR3 contains 15 residues. With V trimmed by 3 bases and J by 7 bases, 4 bases remained unmatched. Germline V gives CDR1 LGHDT, CDR2 YNNKEL (reference sequence). How the authors handled the data: Nucleated cell counts were estimated from reference gene primer amplification. The data were produced by immunoSEQ multiplex PCR, yet TCRdb's version contains in-frame clones alone and is incomplete. The V and J calls and clone size are taken from that table; D and trimming were inferred from the DNA. The table shows almost 400,000 clones, with approximately 87% occurring only once.

Input material: peripheral blood. The clonotype was recovered from a woman aged 55-70 years with COVID-19, enrolled during active disease. The gene calls are TRBV3-1 (or the pseudogene TRBV3-2) and TRBJ1-6; 9 bases are shared with TRBD1. The CDR3 DNA is TGTGCCAGCAGCCATGGGACAGGGAGAAATTCACCCCTCCACTTT. Protein sequence: CASSHGTGRNSPLHF.